This T cell receptor (beta chain) stems from a study of cytomegalovirus exposure and HLA in healthy donors. PCR was performed using 60 Vbeta and 13 Jbeta primers. Using immunoSEQ multiplex PCR, the repertoire was profiled, and TCRdb retains in-frame clones only, with some absent. The sample includes roughly 180,000 clones, about 77% of them seen just once. CDR1 MGHDK and CDR2 SYGVNS come from the germline V gene. The length of the CDR3 is 12 residues. V shed 3 bases and J shed 5 bases, with 8 bases lying between them. V usage is TRBV25-1 and J usage is TRBJ2-7; no clear D gene. This receptor was obtained from a female donor in good health and CMV-seronegative. Sequenced sample: PBMCs. Here the CDR3 DNA reads TGTGCCAGCAGTGAGGTCAGGCACGAGCAGTACTTC. This sequence encodes CASSEVRHEQYF.